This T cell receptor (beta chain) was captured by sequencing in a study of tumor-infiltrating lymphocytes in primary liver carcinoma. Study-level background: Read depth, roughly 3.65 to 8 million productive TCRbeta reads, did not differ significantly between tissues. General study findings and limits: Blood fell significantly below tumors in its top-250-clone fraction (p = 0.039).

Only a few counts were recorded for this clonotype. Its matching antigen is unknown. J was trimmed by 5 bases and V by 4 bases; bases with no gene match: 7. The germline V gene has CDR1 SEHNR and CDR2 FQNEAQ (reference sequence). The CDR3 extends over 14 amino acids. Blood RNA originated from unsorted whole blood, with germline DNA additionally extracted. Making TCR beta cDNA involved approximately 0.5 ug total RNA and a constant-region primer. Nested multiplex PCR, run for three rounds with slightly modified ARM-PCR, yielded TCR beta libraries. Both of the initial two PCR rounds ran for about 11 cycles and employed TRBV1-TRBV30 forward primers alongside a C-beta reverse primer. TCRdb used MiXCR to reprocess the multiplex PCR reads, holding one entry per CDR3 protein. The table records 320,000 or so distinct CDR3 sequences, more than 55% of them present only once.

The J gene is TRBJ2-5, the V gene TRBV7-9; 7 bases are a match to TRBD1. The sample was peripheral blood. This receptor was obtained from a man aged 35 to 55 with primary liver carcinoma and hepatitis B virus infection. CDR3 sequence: CASSSLQGLETQYF. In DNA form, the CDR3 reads TGTGCCAGCAGCTCGCTACAGGGGTTGGAGACCCAGTACTTC.